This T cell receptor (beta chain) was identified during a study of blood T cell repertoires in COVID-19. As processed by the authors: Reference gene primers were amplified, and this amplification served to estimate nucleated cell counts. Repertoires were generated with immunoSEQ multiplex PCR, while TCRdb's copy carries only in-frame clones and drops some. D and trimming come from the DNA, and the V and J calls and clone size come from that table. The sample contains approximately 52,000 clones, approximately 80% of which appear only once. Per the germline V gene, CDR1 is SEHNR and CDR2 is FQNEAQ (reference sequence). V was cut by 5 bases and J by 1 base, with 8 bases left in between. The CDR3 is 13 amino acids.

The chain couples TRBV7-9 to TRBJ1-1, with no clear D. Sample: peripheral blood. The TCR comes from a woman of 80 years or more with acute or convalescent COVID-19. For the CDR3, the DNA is TGTGCCAGCAGCACGACACCGAACACTGAAGCTTTCTTT. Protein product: CASSTTPNTEAFF.